This T cell receptor beta chain was identified during a study of T cells in Graves' hyperthyroidism and ophthalmopathy. The CDR3 regions of TCR beta were amplified from RNA transcripts. HTBI primers were used for first-round RT-PCR of the TCR CDR3. A single record per CDR3 protein comes from TCRdb applying MiXCR to the multiplex PCR reads. The table lists approximately 400,000 distinct CDR3 sequences, around 14% of them singletons, with over 25% in the top ten. Germline values: CDR1 MNHNS, CDR2 SASEGT. Trimming shortened V by 3 bases and J by 0 bases, and 14 bases separated the two germline ends. CDR3 length: 16 amino acids. Patients aged 18 to 65 had newly diagnosed hyperthyroidism of under 2 months' duration.

The genes are TRBV6-1 and TRBJ1-1; no firm D call. The receptor comes from a woman between 25 and 40 years old with Graves' hyperthyroidism. The sample was blood. The CDR3 DNA reads TGTGCCAGCAGTGAGAAGGTGGTCAGTCTGAACACTGAAGCTTTCTTT. Translation gives CASSEKVVSLNTEAFF.